This T cell receptor beta chain is from a study of response to subunit inactivated influenza vaccine (dated by TCRdb to between 2017 and 2018). As for the study more broadly: Deep quantitative T cell receptor repertoire profiling was used in the study to track responses to a trivalent subunit inactivated influenza vaccine. Study-wide conclusions, independent of this receptor: It was suggested by the authors that each seasonal influenza vaccination may recruit only a limited number of new T cells.

Library construction relied on RT-PCR. Sequencer: Illumina HiSeq 2500. The raw public reads went through TCRdb reprocessing: fastp at Q25, MiXCR clone calling, in-frame beta chains kept. Identical CDR3 proteins give one entry, which carries the most common genes and DNA. The table for this sample lists approximately 700,000 distinct CDR3 sequences; 15% to 19% of them were counted only once. Of the sample, about 9.9% is held by the ten largest clones. The sample holds a few counts of this clonotype. Its antigen remains undetermined. One base away there is no much larger clone; base qualities are not given. CDR1 and CDR2 are read off the germline V gene as SGHDN and FVKESK. V is clipped by 1 base and J by 2 bases, and the sequence between their germline boundaries is 9 bases long. The CDR3, cysteine through phenylalanine, is 15 amino acids long. Only the CDR3 DNA stays, 45 bases, in frame from base 1.

The source material was PBMCs from blood, sampled about 11 days after vaccination. The sequence was obtained from a man aged 50 or older who received an inactivated influenza vaccine. Donor details come from another sample of the same person, matched by shared clones. The chain is assembled from TRBV14 and TRBJ1-5; the D region possibly corresponds to TRBD1 (6 bases align). The DNA sequence follows: TGTGCCAGCAGCCAAGCGAGGACAGGCAATCAGCCCCAGCATTTT. It translates to CASSQARTGNQPQHF.